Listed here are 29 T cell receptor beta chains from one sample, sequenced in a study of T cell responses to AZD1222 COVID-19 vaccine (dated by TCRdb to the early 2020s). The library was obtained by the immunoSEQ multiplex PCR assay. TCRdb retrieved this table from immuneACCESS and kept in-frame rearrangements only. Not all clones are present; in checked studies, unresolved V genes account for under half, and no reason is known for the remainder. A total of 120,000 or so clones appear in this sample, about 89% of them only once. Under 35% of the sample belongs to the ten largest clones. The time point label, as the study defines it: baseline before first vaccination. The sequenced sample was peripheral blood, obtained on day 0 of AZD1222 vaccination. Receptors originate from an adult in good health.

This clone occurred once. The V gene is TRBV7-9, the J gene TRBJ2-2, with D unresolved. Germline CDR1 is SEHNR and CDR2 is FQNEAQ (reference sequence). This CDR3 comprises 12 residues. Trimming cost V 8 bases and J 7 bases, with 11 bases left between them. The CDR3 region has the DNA TGTGCCAGCGGCCAGGTGGTCGGGGAGCTGTTTTTT. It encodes CASGQVVGELFF.

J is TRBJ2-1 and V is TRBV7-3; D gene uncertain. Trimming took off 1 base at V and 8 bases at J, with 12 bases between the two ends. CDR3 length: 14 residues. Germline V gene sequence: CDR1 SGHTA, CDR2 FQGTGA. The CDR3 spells CASSLSLSSDEQFF. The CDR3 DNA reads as TGTGCCAGCAGCTTAAGTCTGTCCAGCGATGAGCAGTTCTTC.

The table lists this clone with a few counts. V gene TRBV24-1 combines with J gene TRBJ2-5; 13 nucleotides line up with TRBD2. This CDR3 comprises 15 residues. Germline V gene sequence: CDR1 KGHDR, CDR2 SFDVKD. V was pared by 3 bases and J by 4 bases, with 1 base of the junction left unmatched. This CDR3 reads CATSDRTSGGETQYF. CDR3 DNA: TGTGCCACCAGTGATCGGACTAGCGGGGGAGAGACCCAGTACTTC.

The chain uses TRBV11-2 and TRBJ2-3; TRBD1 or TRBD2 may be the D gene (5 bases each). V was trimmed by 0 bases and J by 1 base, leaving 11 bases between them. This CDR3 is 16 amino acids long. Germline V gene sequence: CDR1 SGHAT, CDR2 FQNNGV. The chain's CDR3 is CASSLDARGGTDTQYF. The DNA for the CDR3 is TGTGCCAGCAGCTTAGATGCAAGGGGAGGCACAGATACGCAGTATTTT.

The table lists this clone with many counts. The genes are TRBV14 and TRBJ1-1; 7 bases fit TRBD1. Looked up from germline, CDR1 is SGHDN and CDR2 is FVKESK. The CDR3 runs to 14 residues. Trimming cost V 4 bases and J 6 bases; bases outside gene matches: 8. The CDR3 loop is CASSRGGGLAEAFF. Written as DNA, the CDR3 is TGTGCCAGCAGCCGGGGAGGGGGCTTGGCTGAAGCTTTCTTT.

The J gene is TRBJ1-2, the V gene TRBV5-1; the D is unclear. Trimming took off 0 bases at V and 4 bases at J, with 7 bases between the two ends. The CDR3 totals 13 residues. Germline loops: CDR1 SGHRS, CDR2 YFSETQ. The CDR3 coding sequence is TGCGCCAGCAGCTTGGGAGAAGCCTATGGCTACACCTTC. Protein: CASSLGEAYGYTF.

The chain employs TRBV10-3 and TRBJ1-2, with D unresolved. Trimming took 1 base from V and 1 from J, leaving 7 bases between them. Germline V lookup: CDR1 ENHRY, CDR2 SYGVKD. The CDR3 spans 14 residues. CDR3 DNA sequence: TGTGCCATCAGTGAGTTGGAATTTAACTATGGCTACACCTTC. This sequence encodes CAISELEFNYGYTF.

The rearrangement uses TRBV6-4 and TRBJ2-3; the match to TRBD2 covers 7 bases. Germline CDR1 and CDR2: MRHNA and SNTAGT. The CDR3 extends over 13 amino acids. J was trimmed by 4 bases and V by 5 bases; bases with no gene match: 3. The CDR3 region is CASSRLAADTQYF. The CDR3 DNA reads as TGTGCCAGCAGTCGACTAGCAGCAGATACGCAGTATTTT.

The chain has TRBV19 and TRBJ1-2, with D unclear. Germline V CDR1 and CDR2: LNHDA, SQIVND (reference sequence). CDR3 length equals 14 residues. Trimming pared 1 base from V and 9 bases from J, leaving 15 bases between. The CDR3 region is CASSIGTDTMRYTF. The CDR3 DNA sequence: TGTGCCAGTAGTATAGGTACGGATACTATGCGCTACACCTTC.

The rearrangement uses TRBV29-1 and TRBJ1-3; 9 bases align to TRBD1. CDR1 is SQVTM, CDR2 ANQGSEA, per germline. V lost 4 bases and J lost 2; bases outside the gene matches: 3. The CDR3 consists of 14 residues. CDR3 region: CSVAGQGPGNTIYF. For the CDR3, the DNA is TGCAGCGTTGCGGGACAGGGTCCTGGAAACACCATATATTTT.

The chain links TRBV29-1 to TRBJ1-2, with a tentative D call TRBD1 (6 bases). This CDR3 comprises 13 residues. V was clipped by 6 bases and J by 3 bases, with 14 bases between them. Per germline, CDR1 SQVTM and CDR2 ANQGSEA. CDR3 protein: CSVADEGDYGYTF. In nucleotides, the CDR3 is TGCAGCGTGGCCGATGAGGGGGACTATGGCTACACCTTC.

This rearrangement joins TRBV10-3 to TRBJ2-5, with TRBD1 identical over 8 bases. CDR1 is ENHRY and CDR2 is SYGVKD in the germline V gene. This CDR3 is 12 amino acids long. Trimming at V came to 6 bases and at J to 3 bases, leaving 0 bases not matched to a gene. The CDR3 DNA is TGTGCCATCAGGGACAGGGAAGAGACCCAGTACTTC. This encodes CAIRDREETQYF.

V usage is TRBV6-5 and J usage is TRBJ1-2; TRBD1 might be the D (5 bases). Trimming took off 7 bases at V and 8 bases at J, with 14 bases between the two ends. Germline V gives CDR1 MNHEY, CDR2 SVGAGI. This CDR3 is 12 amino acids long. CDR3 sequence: CASTPRRGGYTF. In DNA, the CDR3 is TGTGCCAGCACCCCGAGGAGGGGCGGCTACACCTTC.

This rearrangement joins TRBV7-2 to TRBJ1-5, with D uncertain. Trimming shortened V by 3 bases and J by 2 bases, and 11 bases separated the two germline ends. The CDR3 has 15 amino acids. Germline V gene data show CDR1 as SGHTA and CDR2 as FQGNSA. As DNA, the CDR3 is TGTGCCAGCAGCTTCGGCTATGGGGGCAATCAGCCCCAGCATTTT. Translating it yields CASSFGYGGNQPQHF.

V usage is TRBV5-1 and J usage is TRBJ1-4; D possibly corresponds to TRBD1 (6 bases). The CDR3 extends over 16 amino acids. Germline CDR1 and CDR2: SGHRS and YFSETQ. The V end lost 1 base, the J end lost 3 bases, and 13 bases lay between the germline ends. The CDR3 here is CASSLTGRTANEKLFF. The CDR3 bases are TGCGCCAGCAGCTTGACAGGGCGGACGGCTAATGAAAAACTGTTTTTT. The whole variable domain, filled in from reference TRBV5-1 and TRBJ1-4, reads KAGVTQTPRYLIKTRGQQVTLSCSPISGHRSVSWYQQTPGQGLQFLFEYFSETQRNKGNFPGRFSGRQFSNSRSEMNVSTLELGDSALYLCASSLTGRTANEKLFFGSGTQLSVL.

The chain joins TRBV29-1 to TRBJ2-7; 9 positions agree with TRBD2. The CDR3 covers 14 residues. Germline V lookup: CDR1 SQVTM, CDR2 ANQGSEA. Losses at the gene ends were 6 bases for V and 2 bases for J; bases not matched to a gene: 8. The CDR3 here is CSVKPLAGTYEQYF. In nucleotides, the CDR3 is TGCAGCGTCAAACCCCTAGCGGGAACCTACGAGCAGTACTTC.

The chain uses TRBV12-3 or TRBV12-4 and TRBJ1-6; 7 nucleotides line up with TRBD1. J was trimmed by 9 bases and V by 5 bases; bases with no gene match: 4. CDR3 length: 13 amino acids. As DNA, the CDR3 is TGTGCCAGCAGTGACAGGGATGGTTCACCCCTCCACTTT. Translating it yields CASSDRDGSPLHF.

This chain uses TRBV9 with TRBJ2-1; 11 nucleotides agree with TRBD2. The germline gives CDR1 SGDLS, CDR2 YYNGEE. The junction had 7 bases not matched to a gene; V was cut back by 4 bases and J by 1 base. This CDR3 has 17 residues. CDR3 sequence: CASSLTSGSSSYNEQFF. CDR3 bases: TGTGCCAGCAGCCTTACTAGCGGGAGCAGTTCCTACAATGAGCAGTTCTTC.

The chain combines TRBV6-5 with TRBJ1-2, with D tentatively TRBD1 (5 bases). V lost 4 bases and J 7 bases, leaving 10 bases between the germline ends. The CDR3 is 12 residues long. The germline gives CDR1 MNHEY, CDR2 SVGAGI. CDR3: CASSLSGFGYTF. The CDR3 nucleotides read TGTGCCAGCAGTTTATCAGGGTTTGGCTACACCTTC.

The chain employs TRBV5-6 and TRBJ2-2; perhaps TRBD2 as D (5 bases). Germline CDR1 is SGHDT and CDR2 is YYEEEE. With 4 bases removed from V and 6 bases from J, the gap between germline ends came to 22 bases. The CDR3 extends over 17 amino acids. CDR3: CASSPRRPGSWAGELFF. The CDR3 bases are TGTGCCAGCAGCCCCCGAAGGCCTGGGAGTTGGGCCGGGGAGCTGTTTTTT.

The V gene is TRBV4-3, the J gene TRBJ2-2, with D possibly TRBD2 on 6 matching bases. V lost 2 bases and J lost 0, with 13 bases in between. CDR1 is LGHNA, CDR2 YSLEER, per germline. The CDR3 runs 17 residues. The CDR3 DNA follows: TGCGCCAGCAGCCAATCCGGGAGAGGGGCGAACACCGGGGAGCTGTTTTTT. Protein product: CASSQSGRGANTGELFF.

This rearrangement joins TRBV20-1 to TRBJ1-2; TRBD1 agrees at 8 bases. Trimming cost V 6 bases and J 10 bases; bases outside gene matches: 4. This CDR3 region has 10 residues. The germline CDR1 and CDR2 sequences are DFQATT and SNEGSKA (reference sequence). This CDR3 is CSAPGQDYTF. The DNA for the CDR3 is TGCAGTGCCCCGGGACAGGACTACACCTTC.

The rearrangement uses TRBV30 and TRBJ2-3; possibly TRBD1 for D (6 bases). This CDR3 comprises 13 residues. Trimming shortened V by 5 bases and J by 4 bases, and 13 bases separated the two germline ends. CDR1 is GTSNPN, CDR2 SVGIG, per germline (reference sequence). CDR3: CAWEAGVADTQYF. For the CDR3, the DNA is TGTGCCTGGGAAGCAGGGGTTGCAGATACGCAGTATTTT. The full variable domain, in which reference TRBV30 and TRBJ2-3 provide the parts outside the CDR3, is SQTIHQWPATLVQPVGSPLSLECTVEGTSNPNLYWYRQAAGRGLQLLFYSVGIGQISSEVPQNLSASRPQDRQFILSSKKLLLSDSGFYLCAWEAGVADTQYFGPGTRLTVL.

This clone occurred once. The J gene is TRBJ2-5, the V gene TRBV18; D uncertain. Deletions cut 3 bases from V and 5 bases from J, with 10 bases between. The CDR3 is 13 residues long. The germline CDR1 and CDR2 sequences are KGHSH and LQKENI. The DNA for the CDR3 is TGTGCCAGCTCACCCATCGTCGGGGAGACCCAGTACTTC. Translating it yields CASSPIVGETQYF. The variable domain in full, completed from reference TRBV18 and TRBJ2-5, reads NAGVMQNPRHLVRRRGQEARLRCSPMKGHSHVYWYRQLPEEGLKFMVYLQKENIIDESGMPKERFSAEFPKEGPSILRIQQVVRGDSAAYFCASSPIVGETQYFGPGTRLLVL.

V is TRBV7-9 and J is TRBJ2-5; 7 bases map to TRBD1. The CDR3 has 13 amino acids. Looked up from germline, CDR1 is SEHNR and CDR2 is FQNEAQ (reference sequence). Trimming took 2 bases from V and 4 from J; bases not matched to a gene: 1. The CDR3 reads CASSLRQGETQYF. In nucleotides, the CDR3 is TGTGCCAGCAGCTTAAGACAGGGAGAGACCCAGTACTTC. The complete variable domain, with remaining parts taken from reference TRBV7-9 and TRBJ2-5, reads DTGVSQNPRHKITKRGQNVTFRCDPISEHNRLYWYRQTLGQGPEFLTYFQNEAQLEKSRLLSDRFSAERPKGSFSTLEIQRTEQGDSAMYLCASSLRQGETQYFGPGTRLLVL.

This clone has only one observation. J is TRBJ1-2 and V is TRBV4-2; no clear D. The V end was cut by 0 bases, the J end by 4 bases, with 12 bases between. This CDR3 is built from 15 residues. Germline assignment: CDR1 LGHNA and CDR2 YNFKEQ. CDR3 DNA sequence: TGTGCCAGCAGCCAAGATGAGGGCGCGGCCTATGGCTACACCTTC. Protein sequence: CASSQDEGAAYGYTF.

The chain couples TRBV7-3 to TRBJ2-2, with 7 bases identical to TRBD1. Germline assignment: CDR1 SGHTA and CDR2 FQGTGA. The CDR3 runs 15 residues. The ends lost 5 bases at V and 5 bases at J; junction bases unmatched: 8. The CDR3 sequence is CASSEGAAYTGELFF. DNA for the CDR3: TGTGCCAGCAGCGAGGGGGCAGCGTATACCGGGGAGCTGTTTTTT.

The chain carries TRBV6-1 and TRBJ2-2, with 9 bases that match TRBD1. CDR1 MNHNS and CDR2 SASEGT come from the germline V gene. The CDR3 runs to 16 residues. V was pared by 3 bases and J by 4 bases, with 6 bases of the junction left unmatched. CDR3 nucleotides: TGTGCCAGCAGTGAGGGGACAGGGACCCGCACCGGGGAGCTGTTTTTT. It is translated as CASSEGTGTRTGELFF.

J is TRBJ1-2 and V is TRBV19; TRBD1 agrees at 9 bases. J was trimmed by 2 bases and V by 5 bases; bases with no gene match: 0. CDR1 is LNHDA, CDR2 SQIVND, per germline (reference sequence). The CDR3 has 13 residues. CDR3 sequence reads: CASSGTGNYGYTF. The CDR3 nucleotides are TGTGCCAGTAGTGGGACAGGGAACTATGGCTACACCTTC.